This TCR beta chain was sequenced in a study of blood T cell repertoires in COVID-19. Across the study: Researchers got acute and convalescent COVID-19 samples from the United States, Italy and Spain.

Study processing details: How many nucleated cells were present was estimated from reference gene primer amplification. Some clones are missing from TCRdb's copy, which holds only in-frame ones; the method was immunoSEQ multiplex PCR. V and J calls plus clone size are reproduced from that table; the DNA served to infer D and trimming. The data show under 75,000 clones, around 87% seen once. The CDR3 sequence is 14 residues long. The V gene lost 2 bases and the J gene lost 0 bases, with 6 bases spanning the gap. Looked up from germline, CDR1 is SGHRS and CDR2 is YFSETQ. This sequence originates from a man between 50 and 59 years old with acute or convalescent COVID-19. Sequencing was performed on peripheral blood. The chain recombines TRBV5-1 with TRBJ2-1, with D maybe TRBD2 (5 bases). Here the CDR3 DNA reads TGCGCCAGCAGCTTCGGGATCTCCTACAATGAGCAGTTCTTC. Translated, it gives CASSFGISYNEQFF.